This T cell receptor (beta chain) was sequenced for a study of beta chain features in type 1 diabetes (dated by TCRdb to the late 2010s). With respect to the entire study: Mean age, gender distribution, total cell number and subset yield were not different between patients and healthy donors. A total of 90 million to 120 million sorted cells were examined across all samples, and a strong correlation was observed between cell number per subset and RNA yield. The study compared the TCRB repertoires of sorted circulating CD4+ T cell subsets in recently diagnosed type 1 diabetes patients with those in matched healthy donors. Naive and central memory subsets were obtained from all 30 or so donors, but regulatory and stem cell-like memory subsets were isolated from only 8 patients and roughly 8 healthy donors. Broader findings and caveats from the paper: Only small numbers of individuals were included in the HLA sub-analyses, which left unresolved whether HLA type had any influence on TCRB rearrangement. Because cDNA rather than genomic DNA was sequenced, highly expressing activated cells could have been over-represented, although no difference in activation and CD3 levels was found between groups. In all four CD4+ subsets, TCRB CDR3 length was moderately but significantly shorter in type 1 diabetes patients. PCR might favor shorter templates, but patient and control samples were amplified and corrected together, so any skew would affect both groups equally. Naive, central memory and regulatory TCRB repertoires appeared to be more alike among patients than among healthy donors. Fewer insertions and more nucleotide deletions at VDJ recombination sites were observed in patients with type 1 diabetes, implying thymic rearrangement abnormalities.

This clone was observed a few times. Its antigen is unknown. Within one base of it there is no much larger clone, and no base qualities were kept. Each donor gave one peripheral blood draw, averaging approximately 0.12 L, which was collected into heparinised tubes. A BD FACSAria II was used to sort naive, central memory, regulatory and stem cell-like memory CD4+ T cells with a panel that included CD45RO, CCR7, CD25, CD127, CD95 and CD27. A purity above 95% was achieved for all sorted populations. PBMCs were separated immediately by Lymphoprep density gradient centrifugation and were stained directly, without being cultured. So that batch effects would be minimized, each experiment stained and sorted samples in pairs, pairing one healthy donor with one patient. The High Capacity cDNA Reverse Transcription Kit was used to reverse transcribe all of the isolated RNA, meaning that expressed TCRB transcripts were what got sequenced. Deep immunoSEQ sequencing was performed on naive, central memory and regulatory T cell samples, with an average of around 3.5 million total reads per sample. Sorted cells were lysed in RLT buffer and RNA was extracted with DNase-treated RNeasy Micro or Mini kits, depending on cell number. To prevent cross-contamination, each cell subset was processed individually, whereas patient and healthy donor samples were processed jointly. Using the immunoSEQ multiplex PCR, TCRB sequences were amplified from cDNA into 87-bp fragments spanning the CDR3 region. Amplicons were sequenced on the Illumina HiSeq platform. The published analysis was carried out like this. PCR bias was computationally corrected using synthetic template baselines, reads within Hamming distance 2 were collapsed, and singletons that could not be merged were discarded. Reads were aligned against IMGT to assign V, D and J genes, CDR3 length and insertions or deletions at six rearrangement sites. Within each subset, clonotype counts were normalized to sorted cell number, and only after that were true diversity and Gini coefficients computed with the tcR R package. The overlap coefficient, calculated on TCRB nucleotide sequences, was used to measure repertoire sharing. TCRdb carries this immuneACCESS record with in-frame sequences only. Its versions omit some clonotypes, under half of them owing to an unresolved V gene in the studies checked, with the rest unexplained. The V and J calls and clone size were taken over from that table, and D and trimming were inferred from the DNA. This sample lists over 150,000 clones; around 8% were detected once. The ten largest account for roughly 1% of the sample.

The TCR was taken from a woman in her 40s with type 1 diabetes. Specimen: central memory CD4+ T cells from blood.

Here is the DNA: TGTGCCAGCAGTGTCAAAGCGGAGACAACGCAGTATTTT. Translated, this is CASSVKAETTQYF. The receptor chain draws on TRBV27 and TRBJ2-3, with a weak D call of TRBD2 (5 bases match). The junction shows trimming of 5 bases on V and 9 bases on J, plus 15 bases between the germline ends. CDR3 length: 13 amino acids, cysteine to phenylalanine. The read is trimmed to its CDR3 DNA, 39 bases read in frame from base 1. Per the germline V gene (reference sequence), MNHEY is the CDR1 and SMNVEV is the CDR2.